This TCR beta chain originates from a study of shared clonotypes between healthy human individuals. Study-wide results and limits: The generation probabilities recorded for non-shared clonotypes fell below those of clonotypes shared by all four donors.

On this clone itself: The antigen is undetermined.

TCRdb's table, derived via immunoSEQ multiplex PCR, lists solely in-frame clones and lacks some. The table shows roughly 2 million clones, with roughly 94% occurring only once. This CDR3 is built from 16 residues. CDR1 and CDR2 from the germline V gene are SGHDN and FVKESK. V gave up 0 bases and J gave up 3 bases, with 12 bases separating them. This chain links TRBV14 with TRBJ1-3; unclear D gene. This clonotype was obtained from a man between 18 and 29 years old in good health. Sequencing input: naive CD4+ T cells sorted from blood. As to subset: CD45RA+ positively selected. The CDR3 coding sequence is TGTGCCAGCAGCCAAGATCGAGGGCTTATTGGAAACACCATATATTTT. It specifies CASSQDRGLIGNTIYF.